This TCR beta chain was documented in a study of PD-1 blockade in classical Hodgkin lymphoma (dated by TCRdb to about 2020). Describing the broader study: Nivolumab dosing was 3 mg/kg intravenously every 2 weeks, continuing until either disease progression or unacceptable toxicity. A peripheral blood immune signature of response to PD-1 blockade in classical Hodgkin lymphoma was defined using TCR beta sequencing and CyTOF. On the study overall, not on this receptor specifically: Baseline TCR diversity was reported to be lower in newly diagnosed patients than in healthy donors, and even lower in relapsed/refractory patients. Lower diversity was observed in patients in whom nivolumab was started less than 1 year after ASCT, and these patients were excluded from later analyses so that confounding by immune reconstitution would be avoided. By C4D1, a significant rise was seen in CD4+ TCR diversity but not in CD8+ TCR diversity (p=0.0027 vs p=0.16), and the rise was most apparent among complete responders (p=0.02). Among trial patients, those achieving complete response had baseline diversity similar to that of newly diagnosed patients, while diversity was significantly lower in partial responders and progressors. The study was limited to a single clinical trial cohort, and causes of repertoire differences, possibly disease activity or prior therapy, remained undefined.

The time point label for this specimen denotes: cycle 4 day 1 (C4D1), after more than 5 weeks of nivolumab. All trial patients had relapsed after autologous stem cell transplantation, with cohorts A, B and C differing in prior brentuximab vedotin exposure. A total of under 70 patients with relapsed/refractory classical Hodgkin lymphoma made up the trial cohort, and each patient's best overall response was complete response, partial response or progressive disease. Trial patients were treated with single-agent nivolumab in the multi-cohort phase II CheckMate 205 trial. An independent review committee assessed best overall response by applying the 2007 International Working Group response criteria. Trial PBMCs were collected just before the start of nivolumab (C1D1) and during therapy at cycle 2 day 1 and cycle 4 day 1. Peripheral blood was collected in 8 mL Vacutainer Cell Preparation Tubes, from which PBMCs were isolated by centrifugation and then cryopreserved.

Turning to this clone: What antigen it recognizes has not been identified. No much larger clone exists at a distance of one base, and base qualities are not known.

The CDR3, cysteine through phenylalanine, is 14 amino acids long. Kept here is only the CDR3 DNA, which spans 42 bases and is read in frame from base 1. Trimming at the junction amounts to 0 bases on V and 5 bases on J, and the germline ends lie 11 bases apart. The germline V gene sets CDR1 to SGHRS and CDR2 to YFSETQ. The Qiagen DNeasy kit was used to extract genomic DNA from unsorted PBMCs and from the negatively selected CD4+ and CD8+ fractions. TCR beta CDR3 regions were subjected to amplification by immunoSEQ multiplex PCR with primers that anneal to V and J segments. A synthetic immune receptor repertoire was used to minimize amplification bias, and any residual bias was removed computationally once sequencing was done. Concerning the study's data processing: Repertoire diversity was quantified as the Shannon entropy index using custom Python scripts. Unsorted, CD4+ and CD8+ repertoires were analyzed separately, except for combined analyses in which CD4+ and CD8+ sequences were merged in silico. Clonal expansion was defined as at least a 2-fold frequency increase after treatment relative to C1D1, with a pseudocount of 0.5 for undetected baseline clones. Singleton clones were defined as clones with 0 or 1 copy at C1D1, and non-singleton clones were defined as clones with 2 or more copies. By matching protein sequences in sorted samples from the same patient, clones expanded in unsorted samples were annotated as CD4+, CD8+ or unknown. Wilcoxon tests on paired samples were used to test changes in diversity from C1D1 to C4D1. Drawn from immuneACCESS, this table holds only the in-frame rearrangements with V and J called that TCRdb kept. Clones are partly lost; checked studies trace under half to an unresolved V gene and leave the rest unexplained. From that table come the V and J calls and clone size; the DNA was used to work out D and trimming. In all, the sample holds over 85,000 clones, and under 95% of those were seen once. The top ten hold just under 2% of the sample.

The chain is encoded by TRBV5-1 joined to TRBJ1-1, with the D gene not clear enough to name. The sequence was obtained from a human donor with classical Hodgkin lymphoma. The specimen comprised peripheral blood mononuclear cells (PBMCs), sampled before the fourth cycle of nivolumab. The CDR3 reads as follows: CASSLAPSGTEAFF. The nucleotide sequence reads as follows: TGCGCCAGCAGCTTGGCCCCCAGTGGGACTGAAGCTTTCTTT. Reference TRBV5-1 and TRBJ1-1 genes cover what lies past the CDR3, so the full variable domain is KAGVTQTPRYLIKTRGQQVTLSCSPISGHRSVSWYQQTPGQGLQFLFEYFSETQRNKGNFPGRFSGRQFSNSRSEMNVSTLELGDSALYLCASSLAPSGTEAFFGQGTRLTVV.